This T cell receptor beta chain is from a study of human T cells and chemical hapten exposure. Whole-study results and caveats: Counts of TCRs above 1 in 1000 frequency stayed unchanged with DPC sensitization.

Individual cDNA molecules received unique molecular identifiers in the library. TCRdb reanalysed the RACE reads using MiXCR and keeps one entry per CDR3 protein. Of 35,000 to 50,000 distinct CDR3 sequences listed, roughly 4.5% are singletons. CDR3 length: 14 amino acids. The V gene end was trimmed by 8 bases and the J gene end by 5 bases; junction bases not matched to a gene: 6. The germline CDR1 and CDR2 sequences are MGHDK and SYGVNS. Noted time point: healthy volunteer bleed at 2 weeks. RNA extraction used unfractionated whole blood as the source of total RNA. This clonotype has a count of ten or more. Its cognate antigen is unknown.

The clonotype comes from a female donor in good health. Some clones in this sample may be carry-over from other donors' samples. Sequencing was performed on whole blood. This chain uses TRBV25-1 with TRBJ2-2; 9 positions agree with TRBD1. For the CDR3, the DNA is TGTGCCAGCCGAGAACAGGGGGCAACCGGGGAGCTGTTTTTT. It codes for CASREQGATGELFF.